This T cell receptor delta chain was profiled in a study of DNA immune sequencing with unique molecular identifiers (dated by TCRdb to about 2020). Describing the broader study: Immunomagnetic cell separation was used to enrich gammadelta T cells from buffy coats, and the genomic DNA of the enriched gammadelta T cells was sequenced. The study developed and validated an ultrasensitive DNA-based TRD repertoire sequencing method using PCR-introduced unique molecular identifiers. Fluorescence-activated cell sorting was used to enrich gammadelta T cells from PBMC of over nine healthy individuals. The method was validated on synthetic reference molecules and on blood samples from healthy individuals. In the comparison of enriched versus non-enriched samples, roughly 100 ng of enriched gammadelta T-cell DNA and roughly 1 ug of non-enriched PBMC DNA were sequenced. All donors were healthy individuals, and fewer than twelve of the donors were profiled using sorted gammadelta T cells from peripheral blood. Findings and caveats that apply to the study as a whole: Healthy donors differed in TRD repertoire diversity, and several donors were highly oligoclonal, meaning the top 5 clonotypes made up more than half of productive molecules. Among clonotypes in healthy donors, TRDV2 paired with TRDJ1 was identified as the most common TRD rearrangement. Novel TRD sequences not targeted by the primers cannot be detected by the primer-based approach.

V loses 3 bases at its end and J loses 2 bases; junction bases beyond the gene matches: 8. The CDR3 numbers 17 residues from cysteine through phenylalanine. This entry keeps only the CDR3 DNA: 51 bases, framed from base 1. The germline V gene provides CDR1 GEAIGNYY and CDR2 EKD. Libraries were built with multiplex PCR. A 32-plex assay with primers for all 8 TRDV and 4 TRDJ genes covering the CDR3 was used to amplify genomic DNA. A 12-nucleotide UMI was attached over roughly 3 barcoding PCR cycles, and a second PCR was then run with Illumina adapter primers. Libraries were purified with AMPure XP beads and quality-checked on a Fragment Analyzer with the HS NGS Fragment kit. Sequencing was run on an Illumina MiniSeq mid-output kit with about 20% PhiX and 150 cycles of paired-end reads. Regarding the original processing steps: MIGEC version 1.2.9 was used to process the reads, grouping reads by UMI and building error-corrected consensus sequences. Modified VDJtools version 1.2.1 scripts and the tcR R package were used for post-processing. Clonotypes were called again by TCRdb from the public reads via CATT, and duplicate nucleotide sequences were then merged into one entry. The V and J calls, along with clone size, are taken from TCRdb and not from the paper's own processing. The sample table holds about 5,200 delta-chain clones, of which 9.5% to 13% were seen once. 45% to 55% of the sample lies in the top ten.

This clone was seen at least ten times. The antigen it recognizes is unknown. Per-base qualities were not stored, and no clone one base away is much larger. Sequencing was done on a sample of gamma-delta T cells enriched from blood buffy coat, or unenriched PBMCs (not recorded which). The V and J segments used are TRDV2 and TRDJ1; 13 bases in between match TRDD3. The clonotype comes from a human donor in good health. Here the CDR3 is given as CACDLTGGYVRTDKLIF. The nucleotide sequence is TGTGCCTGTGACCTGACTGGGGGATACGTCCGGACCGATAAACTCATCTTT.